This TCR beta chain was documented in a study of T cell changes during pregnancy in multiple sclerosis. This table comes from immunoSEQ multiplex PCR, and its TCRdb copy is limited to in-frame clones, with some not included. The sample carries around 57,000 clones, 92% recorded once. Trimming cost V 6 bases and J 11 bases; bases outside gene matches: 7. The CDR3 has 12 residues. The V gene's germline CDR1 is PRHDT and CDR2 FYEKMQ (reference sequence). V and J are TRBV13 and TRBJ2-4, with TRBD1 identical over 7 bases. Specimen: CD4+ T cells from peripheral blood mononuclear cells, collected after pregnancy. The TCR comes from a female donor in good health, enrolled as a control in a pregnancy study. CDR3 loop: CASRLQGTVQYF. The CDR3 nucleotides read TGTGCCAGCAGACTACAGGGGACGGTTCAGTACTTC.